What follows are 4 T cell receptor beta chains derived from one specimen sequenced in a study of shared clonotypes between healthy human individuals. Produced via immunoSEQ multiplex PCR; TCRdb's table is partial and in-frame only. The sample lists more than 550,000 clones; roughly 72% were seen once. The sequencing input was memory CD4+ T cells sorted from blood. Subset given: CD45RA-negative fraction. The receptors originated from a woman aged 25 to 39 in good health.

The V gene is TRBV10-2, the J gene TRBJ1-1, with no clear D. This CDR3 comprises 16 residues. Germline V gene data show CDR1 as WSHSY and CDR2 as SAAADI. The V end was cut by 0 bases, the J end by 1 base, with 12 bases between. CDR3 sequence: CASSESREHPNTEAFF. In DNA form, the CDR3 reads TGCGCCAGCAGTGAGTCTAGAGAGCACCCGAACACTGAAGCTTTCTTT.

This chain joins TRBV30 and TRBJ1-1; TRBD1 is a possible D gene (5 bases). The germline V gene has CDR1 GTSNPN and CDR2 SVGIG (reference sequence). This CDR3 has 12 amino acids. V shed 3 bases and J shed 4 bases, with 9 bases lying between them. CDR3 residues: CAWRHRFTEAFF. The CDR3 bases are TGTGCCTGGAGGCACAGGTTCACTGAAGCTTTCTTT.

The V call is TRBV28, the J call TRBJ1-5; a possible D gene is TRBD1 (6 bases). Trimming took off 2 bases at V and 14 bases at J, with 16 bases between the two ends. The CDR3 spans 13 residues. Looked up from germline, CDR1 is MDHEN and CDR2 is SYDVKM. For the CDR3, the DNA is TGTGCCAGCAGTTTACCCTCTACAGGGTCTAAGCATTTT. This encodes CASSLPSTGSKHF.

The chain couples TRBV2 to TRBJ2-2, with D unresolved. The CDR3 totals 16 residues. V was shortened by 11 bases and J by 3 bases, with 22 bases between the two germline ends. The germline V gene has CDR1 SNHLY and CDR2 FYNNEI. The CDR3 reads CAGGPDAVLDTGELFF. For the CDR3, the DNA is TGTGCCGGCGGACCGGACGCGGTTCTTGACACCGGGGAGCTGTTTTTT. The full variable domain, in which reference TRBV2 and TRBJ2-2 provide the parts outside the CDR3, is EPEVTQTPSHQVTQMGQEVILRCVPISNHLYFYWYRQILGQKVEFLVSFYNNEISEKSEIFDDQFSVERPDGSNFTLKIRSTKLEDSAMYFCAGGPDAVLDTGELFFGEGSRLTVL.